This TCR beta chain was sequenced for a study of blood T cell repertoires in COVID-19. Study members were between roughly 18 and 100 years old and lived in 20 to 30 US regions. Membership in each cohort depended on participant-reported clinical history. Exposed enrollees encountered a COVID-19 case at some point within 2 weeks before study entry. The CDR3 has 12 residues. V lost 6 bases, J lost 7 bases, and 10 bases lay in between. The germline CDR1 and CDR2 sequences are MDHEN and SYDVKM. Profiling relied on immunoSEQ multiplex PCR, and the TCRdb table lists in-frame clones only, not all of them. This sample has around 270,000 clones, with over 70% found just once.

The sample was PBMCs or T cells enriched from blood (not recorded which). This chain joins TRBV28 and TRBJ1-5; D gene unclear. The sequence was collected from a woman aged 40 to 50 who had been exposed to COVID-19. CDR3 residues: CASSTLGQPQHF. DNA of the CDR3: TGTGCCAGCAGCACCCTCGGGCAGCCCCAGCATTTT.